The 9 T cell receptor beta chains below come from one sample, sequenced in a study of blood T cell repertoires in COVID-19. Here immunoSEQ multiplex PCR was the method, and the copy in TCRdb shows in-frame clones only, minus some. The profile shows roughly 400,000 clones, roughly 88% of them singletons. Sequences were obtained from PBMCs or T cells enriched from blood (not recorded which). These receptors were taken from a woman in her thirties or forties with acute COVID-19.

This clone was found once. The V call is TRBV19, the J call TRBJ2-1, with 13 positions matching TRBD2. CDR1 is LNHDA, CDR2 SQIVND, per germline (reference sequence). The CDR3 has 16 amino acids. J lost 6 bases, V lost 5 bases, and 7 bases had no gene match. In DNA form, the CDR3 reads TGTGCCAGTAGTTTAACTAGCGGGGGGGCCTTCAATGAGCAGTTCTTC. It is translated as CASSLTSGGAFNEQFF.

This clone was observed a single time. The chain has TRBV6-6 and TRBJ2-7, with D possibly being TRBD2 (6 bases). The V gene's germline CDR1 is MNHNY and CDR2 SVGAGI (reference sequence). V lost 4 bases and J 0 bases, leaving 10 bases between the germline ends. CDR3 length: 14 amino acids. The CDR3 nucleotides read TGTGCCAGCAGTTCCGGGGACTCCTCCTACGAGCAGTACTTC. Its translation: CASSSGDSSYEQYF.

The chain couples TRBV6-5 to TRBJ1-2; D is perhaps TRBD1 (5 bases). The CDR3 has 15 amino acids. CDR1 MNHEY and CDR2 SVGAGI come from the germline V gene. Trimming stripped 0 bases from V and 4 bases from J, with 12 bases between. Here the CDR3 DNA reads TGTGCCAGCAGTTACTCGGGCAGGGAACTCTATGGCTACACCTTC. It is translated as CASSYSGRELYGYTF.

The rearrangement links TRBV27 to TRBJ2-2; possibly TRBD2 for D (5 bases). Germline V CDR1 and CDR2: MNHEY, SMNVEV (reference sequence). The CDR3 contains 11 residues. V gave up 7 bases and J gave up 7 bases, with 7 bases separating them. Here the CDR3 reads CASNGGGELFF. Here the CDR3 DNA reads TGTGCCAGCAATGGAGGCGGGGAGCTGTTTTTT.

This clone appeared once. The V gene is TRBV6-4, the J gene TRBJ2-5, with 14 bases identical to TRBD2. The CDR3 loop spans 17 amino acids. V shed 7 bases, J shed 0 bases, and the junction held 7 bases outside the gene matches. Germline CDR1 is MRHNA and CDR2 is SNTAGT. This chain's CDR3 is CASTRLAGGGYQETQYF. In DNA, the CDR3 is TGTGCCAGCACCCGACTAGCGGGGGGGGGTTACCAAGAGACCCAGTACTTC.

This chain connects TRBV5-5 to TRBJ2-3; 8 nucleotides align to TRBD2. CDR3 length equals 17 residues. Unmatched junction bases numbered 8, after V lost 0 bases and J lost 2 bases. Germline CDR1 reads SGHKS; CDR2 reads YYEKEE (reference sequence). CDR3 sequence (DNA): TGTGCCAGCAGCTTGGCCGTTGCGGGGGGCTACACAGATACGCAGTATTTT. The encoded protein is CASSLAVAGGYTDTQYF.

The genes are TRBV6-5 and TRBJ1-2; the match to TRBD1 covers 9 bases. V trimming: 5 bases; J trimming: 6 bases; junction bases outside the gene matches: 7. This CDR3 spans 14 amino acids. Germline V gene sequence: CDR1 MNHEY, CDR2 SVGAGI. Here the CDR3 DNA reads TGTGCCAGCAGTCGGACAGGGGAAGGGAATGGCTACACCTTC. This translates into CASSRTGEGNGYTF.

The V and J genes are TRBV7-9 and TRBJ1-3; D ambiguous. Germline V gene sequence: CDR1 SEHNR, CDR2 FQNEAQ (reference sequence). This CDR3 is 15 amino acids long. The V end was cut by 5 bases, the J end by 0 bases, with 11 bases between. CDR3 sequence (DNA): TGTGCCAGCAGCCGAGCCGACTTCTCTGGAAACACCATATATTTT. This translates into CASSRADFSGNTIYF.

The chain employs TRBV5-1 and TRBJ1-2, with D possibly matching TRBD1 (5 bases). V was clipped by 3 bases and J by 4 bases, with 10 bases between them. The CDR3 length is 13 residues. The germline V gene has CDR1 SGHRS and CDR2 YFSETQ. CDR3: CASSSTDFYGYTF. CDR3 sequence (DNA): TGCGCCAGCAGCTCGACAGACTTCTATGGCTACACCTTC.